This TCR beta chain was sequenced for a study of tumor and adjacent non-tumor tissue in lung cancer. Study-level results: Tumor repertoires had a smaller top 100 clone share than normal lung. Compared with tumor, normal lung showed significantly lower TCR diversity.

The library came from three nested PCR rounds adapted from ARM-PCR protocols. One entry per CDR3 protein, called by TCRdb with MiXCR from the multiplex PCR reads. The sample contains 44,000 or so distinct CDR3 sequences, roughly 62% of which appear only once. No cell sorting was done before RNA was extracted from the tissue. Distant lung tissue was collected more than 3 cm away from the tumor edge. As regards this clonotype: Its specificity is not known.

CDR3 length: 12 residues. Germline V gives CDR1 MDHEN, CDR2 SYDVKM. V lost 2 bases, J lost 12 bases, and 13 bases lay in between. The clonotype was recovered from a woman between 40 and 55 years old with non-small cell lung cancer. Sequencing was carried out using distant non-tumor lung tissue. The rearrangement joins TRBV28 to TRBJ1-2, with a possible D match to TRBD1 (6 bases). CDR3 DNA sequence: TGTGCCAGCAGTTTAGGACAGCGCGGCAACACCTTC. Translated, it gives CASSLGQRGNTF.